The T cell receptor (beta chain) under discussion was sequenced for a study of T cells in Graves' hyperthyroidism and ophthalmopathy. From RNA transcripts, TCR beta CDR3 regions were amplified. When the TCR CDR3 underwent first-round RT-PCR, the HTBI primer set was used. MiXCR was run by TCRdb on the multiplex PCR reads, yielding one entry per CDR3 protein. This table holds a few hundred thousand distinct CDR3 sequences, 35% to 50% found once. This clonotype was recorded many times. Its target is unknown. General study findings and limits: Ophthalmopathy and stable hyperthyroidism were separated by a 13 V-J model.

Exclusion followed for patients with uncontrolled infection, other autoimmune disease, pregnancy or lactation. Clinicians diagnosed patients from clinical symptoms, serum thyroxine and TRAb, thyroid ultrasound and orbital computed tomography. The clonotype was recovered from an adult woman with Graves' disease, either hyperthyroidism or ophthalmopathy (not recorded which). The sequenced material came from peripheral blood or thyroid tissue (not recorded which).

This chain's CDR3 is CSARKGVATEAFF. CDR3 DNA sequence: TGCAGTGCTAGAAAGGGGGTAGCCACTGAAGCTTTCTTT. The rearrangement uses TRBV20-1 and TRBJ1-1; D might be TRBD1 (6 bases). V lost 2 bases and J lost 4, with 11 bases in between. CDR3 length: 13 amino acids. Germline V CDR1 and CDR2: DFQATT, SNEGSKA (reference sequence).